Included here is one T cell receptor (beta chain) sequence, with context. The data originate from a study of blood T cell repertoires in COVID-19. Per the original data handling: Amplified reference gene primers provided the basis for estimating nucleated cell counts. TCRdb's table, derived via immunoSEQ multiplex PCR, lists solely in-frame clones and lacks some. That table is the source of V, J and clone size, and D and trimming were worked out from the DNA. There are roughly 250,000 clones in the sample; approximately 90% occur only once, and about 2.5% lies in the top ten. The sequenced material came from PBMCs or T cells enriched from blood (not recorded which). This clonotype was sampled from a woman between 40 and 50 years old with acute COVID-19.

For the CDR3, the DNA is TGTGCCAGCAGTTTGAAGGGTGACAGGCCGCCTGACGAGCAGTACTTC. Its translation: CASSLKGDRPPDEQYF. This sequence joins TRBV27 and TRBJ2-7; a weak D match, TRBD1 (6 bases). The CDR3 has 16 residues. V was trimmed by 3 bases and J by 5 bases, leaving 20 bases between them. CDR1 and CDR2 (germline): MNHEY, SMNVEV (reference sequence).